This is a list of T cell receptor beta chains from one sample in a study of T cell responses to AZD1222 COVID-19 vaccine. TCRdb's copy holds only in-frame clones and misses some; the assay was immunoSEQ multiplex PCR. The sample contains 95,000 to 150,000 clones, 85% to 90% of which appear only once. Sequenced material: peripheral blood, taken on day 0 of AZD1222 vaccination. The receptors stem from an adult in good health. The CDR3 runs from the conserved cysteine through the conserved F or W. The D gene is left open where the match is weak. Rows give clone size only sometimes, using once, few, many, or a class for an expanded clone.

D,V,size,J,CDR3,DNA
NA,TRBV5-5,once,TRBJ1-1,CASSFGQANTEAFF,TGTGCCAGCAGCTTCGGGCAGGCGAACACTGAAGCTTTCTTT
TRBD1,TRBV19,NA,TRBJ1-2,CASSTYGQGSYGYTF,TGTGCCAGTAGTACCTATGGACAGGGATCATATGGCTACACCTTC
NA,TRBV4-1,NA,TRBJ1-2,CASSTTGTDFLNYGYTF,TGCGCCAGCAGCACGACCGGGACGGATTTTCTTAACTATGGCTACACCTTC
NA,TRBV19,once,TRBJ1-6,CASSMGSGGLRALHF,TGTGCCAGTAGTATGGGGTCCGGGGGGTTGAGGGCCCTCCACTTT
NA,TRBV9,NA,TRBJ2-2,CASSPANTGELFF,TGTGCCAGCAGCCCGGCGAACACCGGGGAGCTGTTTTTT
NA,TRBV5-5,NA,TRBJ2-3,CANSLGTTSTDTQYF,TGTGCCAACAGCTTGGGCACCACTAGCACAGATACGCAGTATTTT
NA,TRBV12-3/TRBV12-4,NA,TRBJ1-2,CASSLGPNGYTF,TGTGCCAGCAGTTTAGGGCCCAATGGCTACACCTTC
NA,TRBV6-5,NA,TRBJ2-7,CASSYSRAATYEQYF,TGTGCCAGCAGTTACTCGAGGGCAGCAACCTACGAGCAGTACTTC
TRBD1,TRBV19,NA,TRBJ1-2,CASSLQGAGGYTF,TGTGCCAGTAGTTTACAGGGGGCTGGAGGCTACACCTTC
TRBD1,TRBV10-3,NA,TRBJ2-3,CAIKRDRGTDTQYF,TGTGCCATCAAGAGGGACAGGGGCACAGATACGCAGTATTTT
NA,TRBV27,NA,TRBJ1-6,CASRMGIFWSPLHF,TGTGCCAGCAGGATGGGGATCTTCTGGTCACCCCTCCACTTT
NA,TRBV24-1,NA,TRBJ1-1,CATSDFTGEAFF,TGTGCCACCAGTGATTTCACAGGAGAAGCTTTCTTT
TRBD1,TRBV28,NA,TRBJ1-2,CASSLGDRGQRGGYTF,TGTGCCAGCAGTTTAGGGGACAGGGGGCAGAGGGGTGGCTACACCTTC
NA,TRBV5-6,NA,TRBJ2-7,CASSLILRTDKYF,TGTGCCAGCAGCTTGATTTTACGGACGGACAAGTACTTC
NA,TRBV12-3/TRBV12-4,NA,TRBJ2-1,CASSSLDLTFF,TGTGCCAGCAGTTCCTTGGATCTCACGTTCTTC
NA,TRBV6-2/TRBV6-3,NA,TRBJ1-1,CASSYSRSYTEAFF,TGTGCCAGCAGTTACTCGAGATCTTACACTGAAGCTTTCTTT
NA,TRBV7-9,few,TRBJ1-3,CASTGISGNTIYF,TGTGCCAGCACCGGGATCTCTGGAAACACCATATATTTT
TRBD1,TRBV5-1,NA,TRBJ2-4,CASSEATGSINIQYF,TGCGCCAGCAGCGAAGCGACAGGGTCAATTAACATTCAGTACTTC
TRBD2,TRBV4-1,NA,TRBJ2-1,CASSQPVHSGVTNEQFF,TGCGCCAGCAGCCAGCCCGTCCATAGCGGGGTGACCAATGAGCAGTTCTTC
TRBD1,TRBV14,NA,TRBJ1-6,CASSQVKTGQGNSPLHF,TGTGCCAGCAGCCAAGTTAAGACCGGACAGGGTAATTCACCCCTCCACTTT
NA,TRBV2,NA,TRBJ1-4,CASSDRTEGLLFF,TGTGCCAGCTCTGACCGGACAGAAGGATTACTGTTTTTT
TRBD2,TRBV3-1/TRBV3-2,NA,TRBJ2-3,CASSRLAGTDTQYF,TGTGCCAGCAGCCGACTAGCGGGTACAGATACGCAGTATTTT
TRBD1,TRBV5-1,NA,TRBJ2-7,CASSSGQVVAYEQYF,TGCGCCAGCAGCTCAGGACAGGTAGTGGCCTACGAGCAGTACTTC
NA,TRBV18,once,TRBJ1-4,CASSPPRPNEKLFF,TGTGCCAGCTCACCACCCCGGCCTAATGAAAAACTGTTTTTT
NA,TRBV5-4,NA,TRBJ1-6,CASSLDGRGNSPLHF,TGTGCCAGCAGCTTGGACGGCAGGGGTAATTCACCCCTCCACTTT
NA,TRBV6-5,NA,TRBJ2-3,CASSYSYSGTDTQYF,TGTGCCAGCAGTTACTCCTACTCGGGGACAGATACGCAGTATTTT
NA,TRBV7-9,NA,TRBJ1-3,CASSLAVGQSSGNTIYF,TGTGCCAGCAGCTTAGCCGTGGGCCAGAGCTCTGGAAACACCATATATTTT
NA,TRBV5-5,NA,TRBJ2-2,CASSFQILGPTGELFF,TGTGCCAGCAGCTTCCAAATTTTGGGGCCCACCGGGGAGCTGTTTTTT
TRBD1,TRBV5-4,NA,TRBJ2-1,CASTSGQVVDEQFF,TGTGCCAGCACCTCTGGACAGGTGGTGGATGAGCAGTTCTTC
NA,TRBV6-2/TRBV6-3,once,TRBJ2-2,CASSYDNRHTGELFF,TGTGCCAGCAGTTACGACAACAGGCACACCGGGGAGCTGTTTTTT
NA,TRBV9,NA,TRBJ1-2,CASSVDTNYGYTF,TGTGCCAGCAGCGTAGATACTAACTATGGCTACACCTTC
TRBD1,TRBV7-9,NA,TRBJ1-5,CASSRDRGSQPQHF,TGTGCCAGCAGCCGGGACAGGGGGAGTCAGCCCCAGCATTTT
NA,TRBV2,few,TRBJ2-5,CASSGTGEETQYF,TGTGCCAGCAGTGGGACGGGGGAAGAGACCCAGTACTTC
NA,TRBV2,NA,TRBJ1-5,CASSVRDGNQPQHF,TGTGCCAGCAGTGTCCGGGACGGTAATCAGCCCCAGCATTTT
NA,TRBV6-2/TRBV6-3,NA,TRBJ2-5,CASSLSFKEANQETQYF,TGTGCCAGCAGCCTCTCCTTCAAGGAGGCAAATCAAGAGACCCAGTACTTC
NA,TRBV12-3/TRBV12-4,NA,TRBJ1-6,CARTGHDNSPLHF,TGTGCCAGGACGGGACACGATAATTCACCCCTCCACTTT
TRBD1,TRBV7-3,NA,TRBJ1-1,CASSPQGGRWTEAFF,TGTGCCAGCAGCCCCCAGGGGGGGCGCTGGACTGAAGCTTTCTTT
NA,TRBV6-5,NA,TRBJ2-7,CASSYDRGGYEQYF,TGTGCCAGCAGTTACGACCGCGGTGGGTACGAGCAGTACTTC
TRBD1,TRBV7-9,NA,TRBJ2-7,CASSLPGTAIYEQYF,TGTGCCAGCAGCTTACCTGGGACAGCGATCTACGAGCAGTACTTC
TRBD1,TRBV5-1,NA,TRBJ1-2,CASSETGDYGYTF,TGCGCCAGCAGCGAGACAGGGGACTATGGCTACACCTTC
TRBD1,TRBV20-1,NA,TRBJ1-6,CSASPRGVTGINSPLHF,TGCAGTGCTAGTCCCCGGGGGGTGACAGGGATCAATTCACCCCTCCACTTT
NA,TRBV12-3/TRBV12-4,NA,TRBJ1-3,CASRRGSGNTIYF,TGTGCCAGCAGAAGGGGTTCTGGAAACACCATATATTTT
NA,TRBV19,NA,TRBJ2-7,CASRIQDDEQYF,TGTGCCAGTAGGATCCAGGATGACGAGCAGTACTTC
NA,TRBV5-5,NA,TRBJ1-1,CASLYRAANTEAFF,TGTGCCAGCCTCTATAGGGCGGCTAACACTGAAGCTTTCTTT
TRBD2,TRBV29-1,NA,TRBJ2-1,CSVGGRSGGADEQFF,TGCAGCGTAGGAGGCAGGAGCGGGGGGGCGGATGAGCAGTTCTTC